Listed below are T cell receptor beta chains from one sample, sequenced in a study of T cell responses to AZD1222 COVID-19 vaccine. Some clones are missing from TCRdb's copy, which holds only in-frame ones; the method was immunoSEQ multiplex PCR. The table lists tens of thousands of clones, roughly nine tenths of them singletons. The sequencing used peripheral blood, collected on day 0 of AZD1222 vaccination. All receptors come from an adult in good health. The CDR3 runs from the conserved cysteine through the conserved F or W. The order of the fields is D gene, clone size, J gene, V gene, CDR3 protein, CDR3 DNA. The D gene is left open where the match is weak. Clone size is given for some rows only: seen once, a few or many times, or a class if the clone is expanded.

TRBD1 - TRBJ2-3 TRBV9 CASSFGTGTDTQYF TGTGCCAGCAGCTTCGGGACAGGGACAGATACGCAGTATTTT
- - TRBJ2-7 TRBV2 CASSGTVPYEQYF TGTGCCAGCAGTGGGACAGTCCCTTACGAGCAGTACTTC
- - TRBJ1-6 TRBV2 CATRGDISPLHF TGTGCCACTAGGGGGGACATTTCACCCCTCCACTTT
- - TRBJ2-2 TRBV6-2/TRBV6-3 CASSYVRGGELFF TGTGCCAGCAGTTACGTCCGTGGCGGGGAGCTGTTTTTT
- medium-sized TRBJ2-3 TRBV6-2/TRBV6-3 CASSHPPGAGTDTQYF TGTGCCAGCAGTCACCCTCCGGGGGCCGGAACAGATACGCAGTATTTT
- - TRBJ1-5 TRBV12-3/TRBV12-4 CASSPGDNQPQHF TGTGCCAGCAGCCCAGGGGATAATCAGCCCCAGCATTTT
TRBD1 once TRBJ1-5 TRBV10-1 CASSEGRTGNQPQHF TGCGCCAGCAGTGAAGGTCGGACAGGGAATCAGCCCCAGCATTTT
- - TRBJ1-3 TRBV11-3 CASSHSGNTIYF TGTGCCAGCAGCCACTCTGGAAACACCATATATTTT
TRBD2 once TRBJ2-1 TRBV11-2 CASSPSGRGGSYNEQFF TGTGCCAGCAGCCCGTCCGGGCGGGGGGGCTCCTACAATGAGCAGTTCTTC
TRBD2 - TRBJ2-7 TRBV4-1 CASSQDLGGSAYEQYF TGCGCCAGCAGCCAAGATTTGGGGGGGAGCGCCTACGAGCAGTACTTC
- - TRBJ1-2 TRBV9 CASSPDPRTDYGYTF TGTGCCAGCAGCCCCGACCCCAGGACGGACTATGGCTACACCTTC
TRBD2 - TRBJ2-3 TRBV2 CASSEAQFLGGGAPDTQYF TGTGCCAGCAGTGAAGCGCAGTTTCTCGGCGGGGGGGCCCCAGATACGCAGTATTTT
- - TRBJ1-3 TRBV25-1 CASRYSSGNTIYF TGTGCCAGCCGGTACTCCTCTGGAAACACCATATATTTT
TRBD1 - TRBJ1-2 TRBV3-1/TRBV3-2 CASSHPGQPLTNYGYTF TGTGCCAGCAGCCATCCGGGACAGCCGCTCACTAACTATGGCTACACCTTC
TRBD2 - TRBJ2-3 TRBV29-1 CSVASGGTQYF TGCAGCGTAGCTAGCGGGGGGACGCAGTATTTT
- - TRBJ1-1 TRBV7-8 CASSYDFAEAFF TGTGCCAGCAGCTACGACTTCGCGGAAGCTTTCTTT
- - TRBJ2-5 TRBV5-1 CASSSGGGVGETQYF TGCGCCAGCAGCTCCGGGGGTGGGGTTGGAGAGACCCAGTACTTC
- - TRBJ2-7 TRBV9 CASSGGKGRDYEQYF TGTGCCAGCAGCGGGGGGAAAGGCAGGGACTACGAGCAGTACTTC
- - TRBJ1-5 TRBV30 CAWSNVGQPQHF TGTGCCTGGAGTAATGTGGGTCAGCCCCAGCATTTT
- - TRBJ1-2 TRBV3-1/TRBV3-2 CASSPSRQPTRGGYTF TGTGCCAGCAGCCCCTCCCGACAGCCGACACGGGGTGGCTACACCTTC
TRBD1 - TRBJ2-1 TRBV9 CASSVAGTGDNEQFF TGTGCCAGCAGCGTAGCTGGGACAGGGGACAATGAGCAGTTCTTC
- - TRBJ1-1 TRBV6-5 CASSTTVQGTEAFF TGTGCCAGCAGCACGACGGTTCAGGGCACTGAAGCTTTCTTT
- once TRBJ2-7 TRBV5-4 CASSFSNYEQYF TGTGCCAGCAGCTTCAGCAATTACGAGCAGTACTTC
TRBD1 - TRBJ1-4 TRBV2 CASSEGQGAGEKLFF TGTGCCAGCAGTGAGGGACAGGGGGCCGGAGAAAAACTGTTTTTT
- - TRBJ1-5 TRBV6-5 CASTKYSQPQHF TGTGCCAGCACCAAGTATAGTCAGCCCCAGCATTTT
TRBD1 - TRBJ1-6 TRBV4-1 CASSQERDRVDYNSPLHF TGCGCCAGCAGCCAAGAGAGGGACAGGGTGGACTATAATTCACCCCTCCACTTT
TRBD1 - TRBJ1-5 TRBV3-1/TRBV3-2 CASSWTGDNQPQHF TGTGCCAGCAGCTGGACAGGGGACAATCAGCCCCAGCATTTT
- once TRBJ1-2 TRBV7-9 CASRESGIGPGYTF TGTGCCAGCAGGGAATCTGGAATCGGGCCTGGCTACACCTTC
- - TRBJ1-2 TRBV6-6 CASSYSAGADPGTF TGTGCCAGCAGTTACTCTGCCGGGGCAGATCCGGGCACCTTC
TRBD1 - TRBJ1-2 TRBV6-1 CASSEGTGGLSYGYTF TGTGCCAGCAGTGAAGGGACAGGGGGTCTAAGCTATGGCTACACCTTC
- - TRBJ2-5 TRBV9 CASSAVGLGETQYF TGTGCCAGCAGCGCAGTTGGCTTGGGCGAGACCCAGTACTTC
TRBD1 - TRBJ1-5 TRBV19 CASSPGQQRGRGNQPQHF TGTGCCAGTAGCCCGGGACAGCAAAGGGGGCGAGGCAATCAGCCCCAGCATTTT
- - TRBJ2-7 TRBV2 CASRRGNHEQYF TGTGCCAGCAGGAGGGGGAACCACGAGCAGTACTTC
TRBD2 - TRBJ2-7 TRBV3-1/TRBV3-2 CASSQDRGTTYEQYF TGTGCCAGCAGCCAAGATCGGGGGACTACCTACGAGCAGTACTTC
- - TRBJ2-5 TRBV3-1/TRBV3-2 CASSQEGVRQETQYF TGTGCCAGCAGCCAAGAGGGGGTGAGACAAGAGACCCAGTACTTC
- - TRBJ2-7 TRBV19 CASSIRDGNEQYF TGTGCCAGTAGTATAAGGGACGGGAACGAGCAGTACTTC
- - TRBJ2-5 TRBV7-7 CASSPRTLYQETQYF TGTGCCAGCAGCCCCCGGACACTGTACCAAGAGACCCAGTACTTC
TRBD1 - TRBJ1-5 TRBV6-5 CASRSGGFNQPQHF TGTGCCAGCAGATCAGGGGGCTTCAATCAGCCCCAGCATTTT
- - TRBJ2-7 TRBV7-2 CASSYGTGDEQYF TGTGCCAGCAGCTATGGGACTGGCGACGAGCAGTACTTC
- large TRBJ1-4 TRBV5-1 CASSLVKAAGNEKLFF TGCGCCAGCAGCTTGGTGAAGGCAGCCGGTAATGAAAAACTGTTTTTT
- - TRBJ1-1 TRBV6-6 CASTDYQSKITEAFF TGTGCCAGTACCGACTACCAGTCAAAAATCACTGAAGCTTTCTTT
- - TRBJ2-5 TRBV7-9 CASSIKAGLWQETQYF TGTGCCAGCAGCATCAAGGCGGGTCTGTGGCAAGAGACCCAGTACTTC
- - TRBJ1-1 TRBV14 CASSQEIRAEAFF TGTGCCAGCAGCCAAGAGATAAGGGCTGAAGCTTTCTTT
- once TRBJ1-4 TRBV4-3 CASSQDRSATNEKLFF TGCGCCAGCAGCCAAGATAGGAGTGCAACTAATGAAAAACTGTTTTTT
- few TRBJ1-1 TRBV7-9 CASSLEGNTEAFF TGTGCCAGCAGCTTAGAGGGGAACACTGAAGCTTTCTTT